The clone carrying this T cell receptor (beta chain) was detected only a few times. Its antigen is not identified. This sample is drawn from a study of shared clonotypes between healthy human individuals. Method: immunoSEQ multiplex PCR; TCRdb's copy keeps in-frame clones and lacks some. Found here are about 110,000 clones, about 63% of them singletons; the top ten hold over 20%. Overall study findings and caveats: Only blood underwent sampling, and tissue repertoires likely differ. An anticipated effect of sequencing depth on clonotype sharing among donors was recognized. Around 4.9% of naive CD4 clonotypes were shared across several donors.

Germline values: CDR1 WNHNN, CDR2 SYGVQD (reference sequence). The length of the CDR3 is 9 residues. Deletions cut 6 bases from V and 9 bases from J, with 5 bases between. This TCR was recovered from a woman between 25 and 40 years old in good health. The chain uses TRBV10-1 and TRBJ1-1; D gene uncertain. Sequencing used memory CD8+ T cells sorted from blood. Sample subset: CD45RO+ cells pooled with CCR7-negative TemRA cells. In DNA, the CDR3 is TGCGCCAGCAGGTATAAAGCTTTCTTT. The encoded protein is CASRYKAFF.